The T cell receptor (beta chain) described here comes from a study of cytomegalovirus exposure and HLA in healthy donors. Researchers ran the PCR with 60 Vbeta and 13 Jbeta primers. Clones were read by immunoSEQ multiplex PCR, and TCRdb kept only the in-frame ones, dropping some. The sample contains more than 85,000 clones, approximately 82% of which appear only once. The CDR3 consists of 17 residues. Germline loops: CDR1 SGHNT, CDR2 YYREEE (reference sequence). The junction had 9 bases not matched to a gene; V was cut back by 1 base and J by 4 bases. This sequence joins TRBV5-4 and TRBJ2-1, with 9 bases lining up with TRBD2. The sequenced sample consisted of PBMCs. This sequence was found in a man aged 35-49 years in good health and CMV-seronegative. The CDR3 coding sequence is TGTGCCAGCAGCTTGCCTGGGGGGCGGGGGGGTTACAATGAGCAGTTCTTC. Its protein is CASSLPGGRGGYNEQFF.